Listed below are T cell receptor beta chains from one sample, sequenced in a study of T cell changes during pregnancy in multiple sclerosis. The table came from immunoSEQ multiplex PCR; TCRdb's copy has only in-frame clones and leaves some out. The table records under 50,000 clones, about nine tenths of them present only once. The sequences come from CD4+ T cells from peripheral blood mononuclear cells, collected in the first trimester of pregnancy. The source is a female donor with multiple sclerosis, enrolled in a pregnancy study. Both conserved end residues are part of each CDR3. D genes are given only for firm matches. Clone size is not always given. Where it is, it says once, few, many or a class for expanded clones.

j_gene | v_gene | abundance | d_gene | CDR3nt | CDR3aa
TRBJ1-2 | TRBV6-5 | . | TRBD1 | TGTGCCAGCAGCAAGGGACAGGGTGTCTATGGCTACACCTTC | CASSKGQGVYGYTF
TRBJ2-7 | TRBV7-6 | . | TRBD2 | TGTGCCAGCAGCCCAGAACCCGGGACTAGCGGGAGATGGGAGCAGTACTTC | CASSPEPGTSGRWEQYF
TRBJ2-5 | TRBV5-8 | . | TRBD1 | TGTGCCAGCAGCTTGGGGACAGGGAGAGAGACCCAGTACTTC | CASSLGTGRETQYF
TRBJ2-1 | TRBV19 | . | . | TGTGCCAGTAGTATTCGGGACATTCGCTCCTACAATGAGCAGTTCTTC | CASSIRDIRSYNEQFF
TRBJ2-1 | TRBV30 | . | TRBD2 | TGTGCCTGGAGGCCACTGATGACGACTAGCGGGAGGGGCAATGAGCAGTTCTTC | CAWRPLMTTSGRGNEQFF
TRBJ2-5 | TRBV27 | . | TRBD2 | TGTGCCAGCAGTTTACTAGCGGGAGGGGAAACCCAGTACTTC | CASSLLAGGETQYF
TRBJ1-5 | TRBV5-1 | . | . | TGCGCCAGCAGCCAGATGGGGGGATCACAGCCCCAGCATTTT | CASSQMGGSQPQHF
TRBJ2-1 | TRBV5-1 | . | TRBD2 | TGCGCCAGCAGCTTGACCGTTAGCGGGAGCTACAATGAGCAGTTCTTC | CASSLTVSGSYNEQFF
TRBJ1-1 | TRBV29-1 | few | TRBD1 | TGCAGCGTTGCGACCGGACAGGGGACTGAAGCTTTCTTT | CSVATGQGTEAFF
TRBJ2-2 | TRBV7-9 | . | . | TGTGCCAGCAGCTTAGCTCAATCCGGGGAGCTGTTTTTT | CASSLAQSGELFF
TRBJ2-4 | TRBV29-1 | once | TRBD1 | TGCAGCGTTGGGACAGGGTTGTTAGGAAACATTCAGTACTTC | CSVGTGLLGNIQYF
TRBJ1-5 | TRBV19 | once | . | TGTGCCAGTAGTTCGACCTTTAGGGGCCGCAATCAGCCCCAGCATTTT | CASSSTFRGRNQPQHF
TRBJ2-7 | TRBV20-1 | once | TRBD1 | TGCAGTGCCCTACAGGGGGGCGAGCAGTACTTC | CSALQGGEQYF
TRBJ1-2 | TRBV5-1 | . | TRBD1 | TGCGCCAGCGGACAGGGAGTGGGATATGGCTACACCTTC | CASGQGVGYGYTF